Shown below are 4 T cell receptor beta chains from a single sample sequenced in a study of cytomegalovirus exposure and HLA in healthy donors. Measured with immunoSEQ multiplex PCR; TCRdb has only the in-frame clones, and not every one. Of roughly 70,000 clones listed, roughly 90% are singletons. Sequencing input: PBMCs. The origin of the receptors is a woman under 30 in good health and CMV-seropositive.

The genes are TRBV6-6 and TRBJ1-2, with 10 bases matching TRBD1. Germline V gene sequence: CDR1 MNHNY, CDR2 SVGAGI (reference sequence). The CDR3 contains 15 residues. The V segment lost 4 bases and the J segment 5 bases; nucleotides outside the gene matches: 7. CDR3 loop: CASSSRDRGTYGYTF. The DNA of the CDR3 is TGTGCCAGCAGTTCCCGGGACAGGGGAACTTATGGCTACACCTTC.

V is TRBV5-4 and J is TRBJ1-1, with a tentative D call TRBD1 (5 bases). V was shortened by 1 base and J by 2 bases, with 9 bases between the two germline ends. This CDR3 comprises 14 residues. Germline V gene sequence: CDR1 SGHNT, CDR2 YYREEE (reference sequence). CDR3 sequence (DNA): TGTGCCAGCAGCTTGAGACAGCCCAACACTGAAGCTTTCTTT. It codes for CASSLRQPNTEAFF.

V is TRBV6-5 and J is TRBJ1-2; weak D call: TRBD1 (5 bases). Germline loops: CDR1 MNHEY, CDR2 SVGAGI. The CDR3 covers 13 residues. Trimming left V 2 bases short and J 5 bases short, with 9 bases between. The CDR3 loop is CASSYTGSYGYTF. Here the CDR3 DNA reads TGTGCCAGCAGTTACACAGGCTCTTATGGCTACACCTTC.

This chain uses TRBV5-5 with TRBJ2-1; no clear D. Between the trimmed V and J ends, which lost 0 bases and 3 bases, there was a span of 10 bases. The CDR3 consists of 15 residues. The germline gives CDR1 SGHKS, CDR2 YYEKEE (reference sequence). CDR3 bases: TGTGCCAGCAGCTTGGAAGCATACCTCTACAATGAGCAGTTCTTC. Translation gives CASSLEAYLYNEQFF.